This T cell receptor (beta chain) was profiled in a study of blood T cell repertoires in COVID-19 (dated by TCRdb to 2018 to 2020). Regarding the research as a whole: Samples covering the acute and convalescent phases of COVID-19 were provided by collaborators in the United States, Italy and Spain. The prospective study material was composed of cDNA or gDNA derived from T cells, B-cell-depleted T cells, or PBMCs. Subjects who had been exposed to COVID-19, were actively infected with it, or had recovered from it provided the deeply sampled blood TCRbeta repertoires that made up the dataset. A freely available public database, intended as a resource for researchers studying the immune response to SARS-CoV-2, is where the repertoires were released. The samples were drawn from two sources: the first 160 participants of the ongoing ImmuneRACE study, and fewer than 1,500 subjects contributed by 6 global collaborators. The sample metadata nearly always contained a de-identified subject ID, COVID-19 status, age in years and sex. Where available, HLA class I and class II types were obtained from metadata supplied by the sample provider rather than from assay-based typing.

What the work shows at the level of the full study, not this receptor alone: Clinical and demographic metadata were provided uncurated, with the amount varying by source and participant.

Participants in the prospective study were enrolled through a virtual design, were aged 18 to 89 years, and lived in roughly 26 United States geographic areas. To assign participants to cohorts, the prospective study relied on clinical history that participants themselves reported in a screening survey and a study questionnaire. In the prospective study, whole blood, serum and a nasopharyngeal or oropharyngeal swab were collected from each participant by mobile phlebotomists. Additional blood draws and questionnaires over an approximately 2-month period could optionally be provided by prospective study participants. Blood samples from the prospective study were shipped frozen or at room temperature prior to DNA extraction. CDR1 and CDR2 are drawn from the germline V gene (reference sequence): SGHNT, YYREEE. The CDR3 contains 17 residues, cysteine and phenylalanine counted. Of the read, only the CDR3 DNA is kept; its 51 bases are in frame from base 1. V drops 4 bases and J drops 2 bases, leaving 22 bases in between.

Notes on this clone: The antigen it binds to is not known. Base quality data are lacking; no much larger clone is found one base away.

TCRbeta CDR3 regions were amplified from genomic DNA by means of the immunoSEQ Assay, a bias-controlled multiplex PCR. In the authors' own workflow: Nucleated cell counts per sample were estimated from amplification of reference gene primers within the assay. To quantify the absolute abundance of each unique TCRbeta CDR3 rearrangement, sequence reads were collapsed and filtered. For each sample, productive Simpson clonality was calculated by taking the square root of Simpson's diversity index across productive rearrangements. Drawn from immuneACCESS, this table holds only the in-frame rearrangements with V and J called that TCRdb kept. Clones are partly lost; checked studies trace under half to an unresolved V gene and leave the rest unexplained. That table is the source of V, J and clone size, and D and trimming were worked out from the DNA. This sample lists 280,000 or so clones; nearly 90% were detected once. The top ten clones comprise about 1.8% of the sample.

The TCR comes from a woman between 18 and 29 years old with acute COVID-19. Sequencing was carried out using PBMCs or T cells enriched from blood (not recorded which). The sequence joins TRBV5-4 to TRBJ2-7, and the D gene may be TRBD2, 6 bases matching. Read as DNA, the sequence is TGTGCCAGCAGCCCCCCCCCGGGGCTAGCGCCGGCCTACGAGCAGTACTTC. Translated, this is CASSPPPGLAPAYEQYF.